This T cell receptor beta chain is from a study of blood T cell repertoires in COVID-19. Study information: Italy, Spain and the United States were the sources of the convalescent and acute COVID-19 samples. The analysed material was cDNA or gDNA that came from T cells, B-cell-depleted T cells, or PBMCs.

Cohorts were assigned according to the clinical history that participants reported. In the original analysis: Reference gene primer amplification gave estimated nucleated cell counts. This table comes from immunoSEQ multiplex PCR, and its TCRdb copy is limited to in-frame clones, with some not included. That table furnishes V, J and clone size, whereas the DNA furnished D and trimming. Among around 450,000 clones listed, around 90% were seen once. The specimen sequenced was PBMCs or T cells enriched from blood (not recorded which). The TCR was taken from a man aged 18-30 years who had recovered from COVID-19.

This chain's CDR3 is CASSEIFLVHAGGSDTQYF. Written as DNA, the CDR3 is TGTGCCAGCAGTGAAATTTTCCTCGTTCATGCGGGGGGTTCAGATACGCAGTATTTT. V usage is TRBV6-1 and J usage is TRBJ2-3; 8 nucleotides align to TRBD2. The ends lost 2 bases at V and 4 bases at J; junction bases unmatched: 17. CDR3 length: 19 residues. Germline V gene lookup returns CDR1 MNHNS and CDR2 SASEGT.